A selection of T cell receptor beta chains follows, all from one sample in a study of T-cell memory formation after mild COVID-19. TCRdb itself ran the 5' RACE reads through MiXCR, one entry per CDR3 protein. The table records some 340,000 distinct CDR3 sequences, around 13% of them present only once. The sample taken for sequencing was PBMCs or a T cell subset sorted from them (not recorded which). These receptors all come from a man aged 18 to 29 who had mild COVID-19 (a few samples of this study predate the infection). Cell type and time point are not known. Both conserved end residues are part of each CDR3. Expanded clones are given a class, and other clones once, few, many or no size at all.

v_gene	abundance	j_gene	CDR3aa
TRBV7-7	many	TRBJ2-3	CASSLGLGDTQYF
TRBV6-6	-	TRBJ1-1	CVIGTANTEAFF
TRBV4-3	few	TRBJ2-7	CASSHPSRGLYEQYF
TRBV7-6	-	TRBJ2-7	CASSLEGQPAYEQYF
TRBV6-5	-	TRBJ1-3	CASSSQGIENTIYF
TRBV11-2	-	TRBJ2-2	CASSPVGGKTTGELFF
TRBV6-2/TRBV6-3	few	TRBJ1-2	CASSYSISSYPNYGYTF
TRBV4-2	-	TRBJ2-2	CASSQADGAWTGELFF
TRBV6-4	-	TRBJ1-1	CASSDSPGGLSDTEAFF
TRBV20-1	-	TRBJ1-2	CSASRTGVGYGYTF
TRBV2	many	TRBJ1-6	CASRGQGGRTPLHF
TRBV7-9	-	TRBJ1-5	CASSLGQGSGNQPQHF
TRBV5-1	few	TRBJ2-3	CASSNLGRIASTDTQYF
TRBV4-3	few	TRBJ1-1	CASSQDGQLNTEAFF
TRBV7-9	-	TRBJ2-2	CASSHTAGELFF
TRBV20-1	-	TRBJ2-3	CSARDSGGDTQYF
TRBV20-1	many	TRBJ1-2	CSASTNRDGYTF
TRBV12-3/TRBV12-4	many	TRBJ1-2	CASSPTGNGYTF
TRBV12-3/TRBV12-4	many	TRBJ2-2	CASSFRQGVTGELFF
TRBV19	-	TRBJ2-2	CASRSQGASSGELFF
TRBV6-6	few	TRBJ1-2	CASSYPRDRTLGYTF